The 29 T cell receptor beta chains below come from one sample, sequenced in a study of shared clonotypes between healthy human individuals. Profiled with immunoSEQ multiplex PCR; TCRdb holds only in-frame clones, not every one. The repertoire holds about 2 million clones, with 85% to 95% as singletons. Sequenced input: naive CD4+ T cells sorted from blood. Subset of the sample: CD45RA+ positively selected. The receptor set was obtained from a man aged 18 to 29 in good health.

This clone is a singleton in its sample. The chain couples TRBV5-1 to TRBJ1-2, with D possibly TRBD1 on 6 matching bases. Trimming shortened V by 2 bases and J by 5 bases, and 16 bases separated the two germline ends. Per the germline V gene, CDR1 is SGHRS and CDR2 is YFSETQ. The CDR3 is made up of 15 amino acids. CDR3 nucleotide sequence: TGCGCCAGCAGCTTAACCACAGGGCGTGAATATGGCTACACCTTC. Its translation: CASSLTTGREYGYTF.

The V gene is TRBV5-4, the J gene TRBJ1-5, with D perhaps matching TRBD1 (5 bases). The CDR3 is 16 residues long. Germline V CDR1 and CDR2: SGHNT, YYREEE (reference sequence). Trimming pared 3 bases from V and 1 base from J, leaving 14 bases between. The DNA for the CDR3 is TGTGCCAGCAGCTCCTCGGGGGGGGAAAGCAATCAGCCCCAGCATTTT. Translation gives CASSSSGGESNQPQHF.

This sequence joins TRBV13 and TRBJ2-1; maybe TRBD2 (5 bases). V lost 3 bases, J lost 6 bases, and 12 bases lay in between. The germline CDR1 and CDR2 sequences are PRHDT and FYEKMQ (reference sequence). This CDR3 has 14 residues. Here the CDR3 reads CASSFFRERNEQFF. The CDR3 DNA reads TGTGCCAGCAGCTTCTTTCGGGAACGCAATGAGCAGTTCTTC.

The chain recombines TRBV9 with TRBJ1-5, with TRBD1 as a possible D gene (5 bases). Germline V gene lookup returns CDR1 SGDLS and CDR2 YYNGEE. This CDR3 region has 13 residues. V dropped 2 bases and J dropped 5 bases, with 8 bases sitting between them. For the CDR3, the DNA is TGTGCCAGCAGCGTTGGGACCGATCAGCCCCAGCATTTT. Its translation: CASSVGTDQPQHF.

V and J are TRBV5-1 and TRBJ2-5; the match to TRBD2 covers 9 bases. This CDR3 has 12 residues. With 7 bases clipped from V and 4 bases from J, the junction kept 2 bases outside the gene matches. CDR1 and CDR2 (germline): SGHRS, YFSETQ. CDR3 coding DNA: TGCGCCAGCGGGACTAGCCTAGAGACCCAGTACTTC. The encoded protein is CASGTSLETQYF. Filled out from reference TRBV5-1 and TRBJ2-5, the complete variable domain reads KAGVTQTPRYLIKTRGQQVTLSCSPISGHRSVSWYQQTPGQGLQFLFEYFSETQRNKGNFPGRFSGRQFSNSRSEMNVSTLELGDSALYLCASGTSLETQYFGPGTRLLVL.

The DNA of the CDR3 is TGCGCCAGCAGCTTGGCGACAGGGATGGGGAATTCACCCCTCCACTTT. It yields the protein CASSLATGMGNSPLHF. The chain uses TRBV5-1 and TRBJ1-6, with 7 nucleotides matching TRBD1. CDR3 length: 16 amino acids. Germline-derived CDR1 and CDR2 are SGHRS and YFSETQ. V was pared by 0 bases and J by 7 bases, with 7 bases of the junction left unmatched.

The rearrangement links TRBV29-1 to TRBJ2-7; TRBD2 aligns across 13 bases. This CDR3 region has 18 residues. CDR1 is SQVTM, CDR2 ANQGSEA, per germline. V dropped 6 bases and J dropped 1; count of bases not matched to a gene: 15. The CDR3 bases are TGCAGCGTAGGGGGGACTAGCGGGATGGCATATAGATCCTACGAGCAGTACTTC. It codes for CSVGGTSGMAYRSYEQYF.

Note on this clone: The sample contains more than one DNA sequence encoding this CDR3. V and J are TRBV2 and TRBJ2-1, with a possible D match to TRBD2 (6 bases). V lost 7 bases to trimming and J lost 0 bases, with 13 bases between them. The CDR3 sequence is 15 residues long. CDR1 and CDR2 (germline): SNHLY, FYNNEI. The CDR3 here is CASTTGLSSYNEQFF. CDR3 sequence (DNA): TGTGCCAGCACAACGGGACTTAGCTCCTACAATGAGCAGTTCTTC.

The V call is TRBV6-1, the J call TRBJ2-2, with D uncertain. This CDR3 has 12 residues. Trimming removed 6 bases from V and 6 bases from J, with 8 bases in between. Germline V gene sequence: CDR1 MNHNS, CDR2 SASEGT. The CDR3 DNA sequence: TGTGCCAGCAGGTTGACGGCCGGGGAGCTGTTTTTT. Protein: CASRLTAGELFF.

The chain links TRBV27 to TRBJ2-7, with 10 bases lining up with TRBD2. The CDR3 loop spans 16 amino acids. Per the germline V gene, CDR1 is MNHEY and CDR2 is SMNVEV (reference sequence). The V segment lost 6 bases and the J segment 5 bases; nucleotides outside the gene matches: 13. The DNA of the CDR3 is TGTGCCAGCAGCCCTAATGGGGCTAGCGGGAGCAACGAGCAGTACTTC. Translated, it gives CASSPNGASGSNEQYF.

The V and J genes are TRBV7-9 and TRBJ2-5, with D perhaps being TRBD1 or TRBD2 (7 bases each). V was pared by 4 bases and J by 7 bases, with 22 bases between. The V gene's germline CDR1 is SEHNR and CDR2 FQNEAQ (reference sequence). There are 16 residues in the CDR3. The CDR3, as DNA: TGTGCCAGCAGCTCACCTTACCGCGACAGGGAGGGGACCCAGTACTTC. Protein product: CASSSPYRDREGTQYF. The full variable domain, with the rest looked up from reference TRBV7-9 and TRBJ2-5, is DTGVSQNPRHKITKRGQNVTFRCDPISEHNRLYWYRQTLGQGPEFLTYFQNEAQLEKSRLLSDRFSAERPKGSFSTLEIQRTEQGDSAMYLCASSSPYRDREGTQYFGPGTRLLVL.

This clone was seen once. V usage is TRBV6-4 and J usage is TRBJ2-5; 14 positions agree with TRBD2. The germline V gene has CDR1 MRHNA and CDR2 SNTAGT. There are 17 residues in the CDR3. Losses at the gene ends were 5 bases for V and 5 bases for J; bases not matched to a gene: 10. The CDR3 region is CASSWGLAGAHGETQYF. The CDR3 DNA is TGTGCCAGCAGTTGGGGACTAGCGGGGGCTCACGGGGAGACCCAGTACTTC.

This rearrangement joins TRBV5-8 to TRBJ2-7; D may be TRBD1 or TRBD2 (5 bases each). Germline loops: CDR1 SGHTS, CDR2 YDEGEE. V was trimmed by 6 bases and J by 6 bases, leaving 19 bases between them. There are 14 residues in the CDR3. CDR3 nucleotides: TGTGCCAGCAACTCGGGGCAGGGAGCTGGCGAGCAGTACTTC. Translating gives CASNSGQGAGEQYF.

Only one count was recorded for this clone. The genes are TRBV7-2 and TRBJ2-5; either TRBD1 or TRBD2 may supply D (7 bases each). Between the trimmed V and J ends, which lost 5 bases and 5 bases, there was a span of 15 bases. This CDR3 comprises 14 residues. The germline V gene encodes CDR1 SGHTA and CDR2 FQGNSA. This CDR3 reads CASSQGGLWETQYF. CDR3 in DNA: TGTGCCAGCAGCCAGGGGGGGCTTTGGGAGACCCAGTACTTC.

For the CDR3, the DNA is TGTGCCAGCAGCTTTTTAGACACTGCTGGGAGTTCACCCCTCCACTTT. Translated: CASSFLDTAGSSPLHF. This chain uses TRBV7-2 with TRBJ1-6; D not certain. This CDR3 has 16 amino acids. The ends were cut back, 3 bases at V and 9 bases at J, with 18 bases in the middle. The germline V gene has CDR1 SGHTA and CDR2 FQGNSA.

This clone was found once. V is TRBV2 and J is TRBJ2-3, with D hard to call. The CDR3 spans 15 residues. The germline CDR1 and CDR2 sequences are SNHLY and FYNNEI. Trimming cost V 5 bases and J 3 bases, with 15 bases left between them. The CDR3 DNA reads TGTGCCAGCAGTACCGATGGATCCGAAACAGATACGCAGTATTTT. Translated: CASSTDGSETDTQYF.

The gene calls are TRBV7-9 and TRBJ1-2; 7 bases agree with TRBD1. J gave up 4 bases and V 5 bases, and 7 bases lay outside the gene matches. The CDR3 totals 14 residues. The V gene's germline CDR1 is SEHNR and CDR2 FQNEAQ (reference sequence). DNA of the CDR3: TGTGCCAGCAGCCCTCCGGGACAGTTCTATGGCTACACCTTC. Encoded protein: CASSPPGQFYGYTF.

The chain carries TRBV6-1 and TRBJ1-6, with a possible D match to TRBD1 (5 bases). The germline gives CDR1 MNHNS, CDR2 SASEGT. V lost 4 bases and J lost 6, with 25 bases in between. CDR3 length equals 19 residues. The CDR3 reads CASSAAGLLGRGSNSPLHF. In DNA, the CDR3 is TGTGCCAGCAGTGCCGCGGGTCTTCTAGGGCGGGGGTCTAATTCACCCCTCCACTTT.

The chain combines TRBV6-5 with TRBJ1-6; 9 bases line up with TRBD1. Germline V lookup: CDR1 MNHEY, CDR2 SVGAGI. This CDR3 is 14 amino acids long. J lost 9 bases, V lost 5 bases, and 5 bases had no gene match. Here the CDR3 reads CASSRTGAGSPLHF. The CDR3 DNA reads as TGTGCCAGCAGTAGGACAGGGGCGGGTTCACCCCTCCACTTT.

This clone was counted between two and nine times. Other DNA sequences in this specimen translate into the identical CDR3. The V and J genes are TRBV5-1 and TRBJ2-7; TRBD1 agrees at 9 bases. CDR3 length: 15 amino acids. Germline V gene data show CDR1 as SGHRS and CDR2 as YFSETQ. V shed 0 bases, J shed 2 bases, and the junction held 3 bases outside the gene matches. CDR3: CASSLGGQGPYEQYF. CDR3 nucleotide sequence: TGCGCCAGCAGCTTGGGAGGACAGGGGCCCTACGAGCAGTACTTC.

V gene TRBV5-4 combines with J gene TRBJ1-4, with 8 positions matching TRBD1. From germline, CDR1 is SGHNT and CDR2 YYREEE (reference sequence). This CDR3 is built from 14 residues. The J segment lost 3 bases and the V segment lost 4 bases, leaving 2 bases of the junction unmatched. The CDR3 region is CASSRQGPNEKLFF. DNA of the CDR3: TGTGCCAGCAGCCGACAGGGGCCTAATGAAAAACTGTTTTTT.

This sequence joins TRBV25-1 and TRBJ2-3; unclear D gene. V lost 5 bases and J 2 bases, leaving 17 bases between the germline ends. Germline CDR1 reads MGHDK; CDR2 reads SYGVNS. The CDR3 loop spans 16 amino acids. The chain's CDR3 is CASSQTKSRVTDTQYF. DNA of the CDR3: TGTGCCAGCAGTCAAACGAAATCCCGAGTCACAGATACGCAGTATTTT.

This chain links TRBV9 with TRBJ2-1; TRBD2 is a possible D gene (7 bases). The germline gives CDR1 SGDLS, CDR2 YYNGEE. This CDR3 is built from 16 residues. V shed 0 bases and J shed 7 bases, with 17 bases lying between them. The CDR3 DNA follows: TGTGCCAGCAGCGTAGTGGGGGGGCTACCAGGGAATGAGCAGTTCTTC. It codes for CASSVVGGLPGNEQFF.

This CDR3 reads CASRGAGAGQPQHF. CDR3 nucleotides: TGTGCCAGCAGGGGGGCAGGGGCCGGTCAGCCCCAGCATTTT. The rearrangement links TRBV6-1 to TRBJ1-5, with TRBD1 as a possible D gene (6 bases). This CDR3 region has 14 residues. Germline values: CDR1 MNHNS, CDR2 SASEGT. Trimming took 6 bases from V and 6 from J, leaving 15 bases between them.

This sequence joins TRBV6-4 and TRBJ2-2; 8 bases fit TRBD2. The CDR3 spans 15 residues. Germline assignment: CDR1 MRHNA and CDR2 SNTAGT. V lost 5 bases and J lost 1; bases outside the gene matches: 3. In DNA form, the CDR3 reads TGTGCCAGCAGTACTAGCGGCAAGAACACCGGGGAGCTGTTTTTT. Its translation: CASSTSGKNTGELFF.

This chain uses TRBV7-8 with TRBJ2-7; tentative D call: TRBD1 (5 bases). The V and J ends lost 3 bases and 4 bases respectively, with 19 bases between them. Germline loops: CDR1 SGHVS, CDR2 FQNEAQ. The CDR3 is 16 residues long. The CDR3 DNA reads as TGTGCCAGCAGCTTCATCCCCCCGCAGGGTTGGTACGAGCAGTACTTC. Its translation is CASSFIPPQGWYEQYF.

V is TRBV7-8 and J is TRBJ1-2; tentatively, D is TRBD1 (5 bases). The germline V gene has CDR1 SGHVS and CDR2 FQNEAQ. V dropped 5 bases and J dropped 4 bases, with 11 bases sitting between them. This CDR3 comprises 13 residues. This CDR3 is CASSTRGFYGYTF. Written as DNA, the CDR3 is TGTGCCAGCAGCACCCGGGGGTTCTATGGCTACACCTTC.

The chain carries TRBV18 and TRBJ2-7, with D hard to call. The CDR3 is 14 amino acids. Trimming cost V 0 bases and J 2 bases, with 8 bases left between them. Looked up from germline, CDR1 is KGHSH and CDR2 is LQKENI. CDR3 coding DNA: TGTGCCAGCTCACCACCCAGTAAGACCTACGAGCAGTACTTC. It is translated as CASSPPSKTYEQYF.

V usage is TRBV9 and J usage is TRBJ2-4; D ambiguous. The germline V gene has CDR1 SGDLS and CDR2 YYNGEE. The CDR3 contains 16 residues. Trimming shortened V by 4 bases and J by 0 bases, and 14 bases separated the two germline ends. CDR3 DNA sequence: TGTGCCAGCAGCCCCGTGGAAGCGCTAGCCAAAAACATTCAGTACTTC. It is translated as CASSPVEALAKNIQYF.